This T cell receptor (beta chain) comes out of a study of cytotoxic CD8 clonotypes in ibrutinib-treated CLL (dated by TCRdb to the early 2020s). Context from the whole study: The cohort had about a dozen relapsed/refractory and approximately 15 treatment-naive patients; 17 were IGHV unmutated. Partial responses were observed in some 24 patients and complete responses in 2; after a median follow-up of 68 months, remission was maintained in 15 or so patients and progression was observed in around twelve. Response samples were obtained after a median of approximately twelve months of treatment, with a range of about 6 to 40 months. On average, each sample had approximately 250,000 productive templates and more than 75,000 productive rearrangements. Longitudinal samples were obtainable from about 30% of the roughly 90 participants in the trial. Cryopreserved peripheral blood mononuclear cells were collected at three points: before therapy, at response, and at either sustained remission or disease progression.

The paper as a whole reports these results and caveats: At ibrutinib response clonality went up, during sustained remission it held steady, and at progression it dropped back toward baseline. Sampling times were not matched between patients in sustained remission and patients whose disease was progressing, and lymph node repertoires were not examined. Public clonotypes were found to be uncommon and were observed to contract or remain stable during treatment; the increase in clonality was shown to reflect expansion of private clonotypes at ibrutinib response. Baseline clonality was found to be higher than that of age-matched healthy donors and was strongly correlated with circulating CD8+ T-cell counts.

The trim is 3 bases for V and 4 bases for J, with a gap of 16 bases between the germline ends. CDR1 and CDR2 are read off the germline V gene as SGHDT and YYEEEE. The CDR3, from cysteine to phenylalanine, totals 15 residues. Only CDR3 DNA is held: 45 bases, read in frame from base 1. Comments on this clone: The antigen it binds to is not known. No base qualities exist here, and no much larger clone lies one base off it.

For TCR beta library preparation, roughly 2 micrograms of genomic DNA were extracted from the cryopreserved PBMCs. Longitudinal blood samples from CLL patients receiving ibrutinib monotherapy were subjected to high-throughput TCR beta sequencing. The patients were enrolled in a single-center, open-label phase 2 trial of ibrutinib monotherapy. On a MiSeq, deep resolution sequencing aimed for a depth between 1 in 1 million and 1 in 200,000 T cells, with each clonotype covered around 9.2x on average. The immunoSEQ hsTCRB Kit was used to generate the TCR beta libraries. Concerning the study's data processing: ImmunoSEQ Data Assistant and ImmunoSEQ Analyzer were used for data analysis, and V, D and J genes were assigned according to IMGT definitions. Clonality was computed as one minus normalized Shannon entropy of productive rearrangement frequencies, ranging from 0 to 1. Only overrepresented clonotypes making up at least 0.05% of each patient's repertoire were included in the public clonotype analysis. Some twelve repertoires from age-matched healthy donors, obtained from immuneACCESS, served as clonality controls. Held by TCRdb, this immuneACCESS table contains in-frame sequences only and omits some clones. Under half of the omission traces to an unresolved V gene where checked; the cause of the rest is unknown. V, J and clone size were drawn from that table, and D and trimming were deduced from the DNA. The sample yields about 76,000 clones; around 83% were counted once. Together, the top ten hold about 5.6% of the sample.

The chain couples TRBV5-6 to TRBJ2-5; the best D guess is TRBD2, with 6 bases matching. This receptor was obtained from a human donor with chronic lymphocytic leukemia. The material sequenced was PBMCs, taken before ibrutinib treatment. CDR3 protein: CASSSKGSGGETQYF. In nucleotides, the sequence is TGTGCCAGCAGCTCAAAAGGATCCGGGGGAGAGACCCAGTACTTC.